The clone carrying this TCR beta chain was observed a handful of times. TCRbeta library preparation incorporated unique molecular identifiers. TCRdb used MiXCR to reprocess the PCR reads, holding one entry per CDR3 protein. The table shows about 400,000 distinct CDR3 sequences, with 20% occurring only once. The V end was cut by 0 bases, the J end by 1 base, with 12 bases between. CDR1 and CDR2 (germline): SQVTM, ANQGSEA. This CDR3 has 15 amino acids. This sample was taken from a study of T-cell reconstitution after alpha-beta-depleted transplantation in children. This specimen was PBMCs from the stem cell graft donor, taken from the stem cell graft. The chain carries TRBV29-1 and TRBJ1-1, with a weak D call TRBD1 (6 bases). This clonotype was obtained from a human donor who donated a stem cell graft to a child with acute myeloid leukemia. DNA of the CDR3: TGCAGCGTTGAAGATTTGGTGGGGGCGAACACTGAAGCTTTCTTT. Translated, it gives CSVEDLVGANTEAFF.